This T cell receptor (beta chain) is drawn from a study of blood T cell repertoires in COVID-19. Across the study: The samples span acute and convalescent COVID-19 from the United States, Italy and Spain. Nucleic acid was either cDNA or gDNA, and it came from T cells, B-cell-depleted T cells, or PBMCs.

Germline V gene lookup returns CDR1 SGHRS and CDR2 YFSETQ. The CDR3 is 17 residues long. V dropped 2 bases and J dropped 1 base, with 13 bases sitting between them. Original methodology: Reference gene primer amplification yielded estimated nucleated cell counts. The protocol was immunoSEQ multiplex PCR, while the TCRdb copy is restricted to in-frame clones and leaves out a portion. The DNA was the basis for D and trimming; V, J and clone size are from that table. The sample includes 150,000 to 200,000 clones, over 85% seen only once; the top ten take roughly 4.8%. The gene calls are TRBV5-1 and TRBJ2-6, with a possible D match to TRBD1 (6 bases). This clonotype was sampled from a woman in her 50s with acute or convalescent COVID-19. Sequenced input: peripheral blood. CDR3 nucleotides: TGCGCCAGCAGCTTACTAACAGGGACGTCTGGGGCCAACGTCCTGACTTTC. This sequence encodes CASSLLTGTSGANVLTF.